The TCR beta chain under discussion was sequenced for a study of T cells in Graves' hyperthyroidism and ophthalmopathy. Study in general: Upon initial diagnosis and before any treatment, peripheral blood was collected.

Comment on this clonotype: Its antigen is not known.

RNA transcripts provided the source from which TCR beta CDR3 regions were amplified. HTBI primers were used for first-round RT-PCR of the TCR CDR3. TCRdb ran MiXCR on the multiplex PCR reads and lists one entry per CDR3 protein. This table has around 700,000 distinct CDR3 sequences, around a sixth appearing once. Study-level results: Through a model of 13 V-J features, ophthalmopathy was separated from stable hyperthyroidism.

Not enrolled were patients with uncontrolled infection, other autoimmune disease, pregnancy or lactation. The PBMCs had their origin in roughly 9.8 ml of fresh peripheral blood. The CDR3 is made up of 16 amino acids. CDR1 and CDR2 from the germline V gene are MNHGY and SVAAGI. Trimming cost V 0 bases and J 2 bases, with 11 bases left between them. This sequence originates from a woman between 45 and 65 years old with Graves' hyperthyroidism that later progressed to Graves' ophthalmopathy. This chain links TRBV6-9 with TRBJ1-5; maybe TRBD1 (6 bases). Sequencing was carried out using blood. The DNA of the CDR3 is TGTGCCAGCAGTTATTCGAGGCAGGGGCGCAATCAGCCCCAGCATTTT. Amino acid sequence: CASSYSRQGRNQPQHF.